These 19 T cell receptor beta chains were all obtained from the same sample, sequenced in a study of early T cells in non-severe SARS-CoV-2 infection. TCRdb ran MiXCR on the 5' RACE reads and lists one entry per CDR3 protein. The sample carries around 52,000 distinct CDR3 sequences, around 12% recorded once. The sample taken for sequencing was whole blood. The receptor set was obtained from an adult who was a healthcare worker with PCR-confirmed SARS-CoV-2 infection or an uninfected control (not recorded which).

The chain has TRBV28 and TRBJ2-7, with D perhaps TRBD1 or TRBD2 (5 bases each). Trimming pared 11 bases from V and 6 bases from J, leaving 17 bases between. CDR1 is MDHEN and CDR2 is SYDVKM in the germline V gene. This CDR3 spans 12 amino acids. The CDR3 loop reads CAGGTPTGEQYF. The CDR3 bases are TGTGCCGGGGGAACTCCCACCGGCGAGCAGTACTTC.

The J gene is TRBJ1-6, the V gene TRBV6-5; D is unclear. Between the trimmed V and J ends, which lost 5 bases and 7 bases, there was a span of 12 bases. The CDR3 has 14 amino acids. Germline CDR1 reads MNHEY; CDR2 reads SVGAGI. In DNA, the CDR3 is TGTGCCAGCAGTCCTGGACTGAGAAATTCACCCCTCCACTTT. Amino acids: CASSPGLRNSPLHF.

This clonotype showed up many times. The V gene is TRBV7-6, the J gene TRBJ2-1; D unresolved. This CDR3 is 13 amino acids long. Trimming stripped 2 bases from V and 6 bases from J, with 8 bases between. Germline CDR1 and CDR2: SGHVS and FNYEAQ. This CDR3 is CASSLQRVNEQFF. CDR3 nucleotide sequence: TGTGCCAGCAGCTTACAGCGCGTCAATGAGCAGTTCTTC.

This clonotype was seen ten or more times. The chain combines TRBV9 with TRBJ2-1, with TRBD2 matching over 10 bases. Germline CDR1 is SGDLS and CDR2 is YYNGEE. This CDR3 spans 13 amino acids. The junction had 3 bases not matched to a gene; V was cut back by 3 bases and J by 9 bases. The CDR3 bases are TGTGCCAGCAGCGCGGGACTAGCGCCTGAGCAGTTCTTC. Its protein product is CASSAGLAPEQFF.

This clonotype was recorded a few times. The gene calls are TRBV29-1 and TRBJ1-2, with no clear D. V was pared by 5 bases and J by 5 bases, with 9 bases between. The CDR3 consists of 11 residues. Germline V gene data show CDR1 as SQVTM and CDR2 as ANQGSEA. The chain's CDR3 is CSVLFLYGYTF. The CDR3 DNA is TGCAGCGTTCTCTTTCTTTATGGCTACACCTTC.

This clonotype has ten or more counts. The V gene is TRBV12-5, the J gene TRBJ2-5; 11 positions agree with TRBD1. The germline CDR1 and CDR2 sequences are LGHNT and FRNRAP. The CDR3 spans 16 residues. Trimming cost V 6 bases and J 1 base; bases outside gene matches: 7. CDR3 sequence: CASGQGQGVFQETQYF. The CDR3, as DNA: TGTGCTAGTGGCCAGGGACAGGGGGTCTTCCAAGAGACCCAGTACTTC.

This clonotype was detected many times. J is TRBJ2-2 and V is TRBV6-1; D call uncertain. V was shortened by 4 bases and J by 3 bases, with 18 bases between the two germline ends. This CDR3 is built from 17 residues. Germline V gene sequence: CDR1 MNHNS, CDR2 SASEGT. In DNA, the CDR3 is TGTGCCAGCAGTGGCGGAAGGTCCGTCCGGGACACCGGGGAGCTGTTTTTT. As protein: CASSGGRSVRDTGELFF.

The table lists this clonotype with many counts. The CDR3 bases are TGTGCCAGCAGCCACAAGGACTTCGTTCCCCAGCATTTT. Protein sequence: CASSHKDFVPQHF. V and J are TRBV3-1 and TRBJ1-5; D gene ambiguous. The germline V and J ends were trimmed by 3 bases and 10 bases, with 13 bases remaining between them. CDR1 and CDR2 from the germline V gene are LGHDT and YNNKEL (reference sequence). The CDR3 is made up of 13 amino acids. Supplemented by reference TRBV3-1 and TRBJ1-5, the full variable domain reads DTAVSQTPKYLVTQMGNDKSIKCEQNLGHDTMYWYKQDSKKFLKIMFSYNNKELIINETVPNRFSPKSPDKAHLNLHINSLELGDSAVYFCASSHKDFVPQHFGDGTRLSIL.

This clonotype was observed at least ten times. The V and J genes are TRBV12-3 or TRBV12-4 and TRBJ2-1; D is uncertain. The V end lost 6 bases, the J end lost 5 bases, and 5 bases lay between the germline ends. The CDR3 contains 11 residues. CDR3 coding DNA: TGTGCCAGCAGGATGAACAATGAGCAGTTCTTC. Translation gives CASRMNNEQFF.

The chain recombines TRBV7-3 with TRBJ2-2; perhaps TRBD1 as D (5 bases). Germline CDR1 and CDR2: SGHTA and FQGTGA. The CDR3 is made up of 14 amino acids. Between the trimmed V and J ends, which lost 5 bases and 1 base, there was a span of 8 bases. CDR3: CASSATVNTGELFF. The DNA of the CDR3 is TGTGCCAGCAGCGCGACAGTGAACACCGGGGAGCTGTTTTTT. The full variable domain, in which reference TRBV7-3 and TRBJ2-2 provide the parts outside the CDR3, is GAGVSQTPSNKVTEKGKYVELRCDPISGHTALYWYRQSLGQGPEFLIYFQGTGAADDSGLPNDRFFAVRPEGSVSTLKIQRTERGDSAVYLCASSATVNTGELFFGEGSRLTVL.

Concerning this clonotype: With a much larger clone just one base away, this may be a read error. The CDR3: CASSFNTGPTYEQYF. DNA for the CDR3: TGTGCCAGCAGCTTTAACACGGGACCTACCTACGAGCAGTACTTC. This chain joins TRBV27 and TRBJ2-7; either TRBD1 or TRBD2 may supply D (5 bases each). Trimming removed 6 bases at V and 2 bases at J, with 17 bases between. Germline assignment: CDR1 MNHEY and CDR2 SMNVEV (reference sequence). There are 15 residues in the CDR3.

A remark on this clonotype: One end of the junction varies from germline; a read error may be responsible. The chain recombines TRBV28 with TRBJ2-1; 12 bases agree with TRBD2. The germline gives CDR1 MDHEN, CDR2 SYDVKM. The length of the CDR3 is 15 residues. The CDR3 DNA is TGTACCAGCAGTTCCCTAGCGGGAGGGCCAGATGAGCAGTTCTTC. Protein product: CTSSSLAGGPDEQFF.

The chain uses TRBV7-6 and TRBJ2-3; tentative D call: TRBD1 (5 bases). Per germline, CDR1 SGHVS and CDR2 FNYEAQ. This CDR3 comprises 17 residues. V lost 1 base and J lost 0, with 14 bases in between. CDR3 nucleotide sequence: TGTGCCAGCAGCTTAGAGTCCAGGGTCCGTAGCACAGATACGCAGTATTTT. Its protein is CASSLESRVRSTDTQYF.

The genes are TRBV9 and TRBJ1-1; 7 bases match TRBD1. Germline-derived CDR1 and CDR2 are SGDLS and YYNGEE. The CDR3 has 16 amino acids. Losses at the gene ends were 4 bases for V and 4 bases for J; bases not matched to a gene: 13. This chain's CDR3 is CASSPTGQAWGTEAFF. The CDR3 DNA sequence: TGTGCCAGCAGCCCCACCGGACAGGCTTGGGGCACTGAAGCTTTCTTT.

This clonotype was observed a few times. The genes are TRBV12-3 or TRBV12-4 and TRBJ2-7; D ambiguous. The germline V and J ends were trimmed by 5 bases and 3 bases, with 14 bases remaining between them. This CDR3 comprises 14 residues. In DNA form, the CDR3 reads TGTGCCAGCAGTGGCCCCCCCCCGGACTACGAGCAGTACTTC. Residues: CASSGPPPDYEQYF.

CDR3 protein: CASSLALRNTGELFF. DNA of the CDR3: TGTGCCAGCAGCTTAGCCTTGCGGAACACCGGGGAGCTGTTTTTT. The genes are TRBV7-2 and TRBJ2-2; D gene unclear. CDR1 and CDR2 (germline): SGHTA, FQGNSA. The germline V and J ends were trimmed by 0 bases and 1 base, with 6 bases remaining between them. This CDR3 is built from 15 residues.

This clonotype has at least ten counts. The chain joins TRBV5-1 to TRBJ1-5, with a weak D call TRBD1 (5 bases). CDR1 and CDR2 from the germline V gene are SGHRS and YFSETQ. V dropped 0 bases and J dropped 3 bases, with 13 bases sitting between them. The CDR3 covers 16 residues. DNA for the CDR3: TGCGCCAGCAGCTTGGGAGACAGAGGCTTCAATCAGCCCCAGCATTTT. It is translated as CASSLGDRGFNQPQHF.

This clonotype was seen ten or more times. The chain employs TRBV6-6 and TRBJ2-3, with 9 bases aligning to TRBD2. V was clipped by 5 bases and J by 5 bases; unmatched bases: 2. This CDR3 contains 13 residues. The germline V gene encodes CDR1 MNHNY and CDR2 SVGAGI (reference sequence). CDR3 nucleotide sequence: TGTGCCAGCAGTCGCGGGGGGGGAGATACGCAGTATTTT. Its translation is CASSRGGGDTQYF.

This clonotype was seen many times. J is TRBJ2-2 and V is TRBV29-1; TRBD2 agrees at 8 bases. The CDR3 covers 14 residues. Germline values: CDR1 SQVTM, CDR2 ANQGSEA. V lost 4 bases and J lost 2; bases outside the gene matches: 3. CDR3 sequence: CSVARGGNTGELFF. The CDR3 region has the DNA TGCAGCGTTGCCCGGGGGGGAAACACCGGGGAGCTGTTTTTT.